This T cell receptor (beta chain) derives from a study of cytomegalovirus exposure and HLA in healthy donors. Germline lookup yields CDR1 SSHAT and CDR2 FNYEAQ (reference sequence). The CDR3 runs 15 residues. A word on this clone: Mismatch with germline at one junction end may stem from a read error.

The PCR ran on 60 Vbeta and 13 Jbeta primers. Data came from immunoSEQ multiplex PCR; TCRdb stores just in-frame clones and leaves some out. The data contain roughly 81,000 clones, roughly 78% of them singletons. The source material was PBMCs. The chain is built from TRBV7-7 and TRBJ2-2; D may be TRBD2 (5 bases). This clonotype was sampled from a young man in good health and CMV-seronegative. The CDR3 DNA sequence: TGTGCTAGCAGCTTAACCGGGGCGAACACCGGGGAGCTGTTTTTT. Its protein product is CASSLTGANTGELFF.